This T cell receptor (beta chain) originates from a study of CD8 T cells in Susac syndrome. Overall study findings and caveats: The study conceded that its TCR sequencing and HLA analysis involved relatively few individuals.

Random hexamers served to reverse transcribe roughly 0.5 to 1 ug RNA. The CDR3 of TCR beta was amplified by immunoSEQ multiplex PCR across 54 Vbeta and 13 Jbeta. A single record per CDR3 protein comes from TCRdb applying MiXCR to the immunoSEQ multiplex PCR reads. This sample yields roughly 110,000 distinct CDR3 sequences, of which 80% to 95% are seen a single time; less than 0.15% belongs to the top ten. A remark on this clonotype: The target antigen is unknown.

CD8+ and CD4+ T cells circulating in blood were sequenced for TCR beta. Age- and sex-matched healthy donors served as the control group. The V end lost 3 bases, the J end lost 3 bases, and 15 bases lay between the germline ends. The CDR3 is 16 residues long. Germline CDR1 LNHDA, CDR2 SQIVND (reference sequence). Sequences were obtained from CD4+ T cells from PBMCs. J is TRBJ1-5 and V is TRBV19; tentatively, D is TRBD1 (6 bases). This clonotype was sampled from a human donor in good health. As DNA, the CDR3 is TGTGCCAGTAGTATCGGGGGGCAGGGCTACAATCAGCCCCAGCATTTT. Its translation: CASSIGGQGYNQPQHF. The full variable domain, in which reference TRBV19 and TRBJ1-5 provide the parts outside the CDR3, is DGGITQSPKYLFRKEGQNVTLSCEQNLNHDAMYWYRQDPGQGLRLIYYSQIVNDFQKGDIAEGYSVSREKKESFPLTVTSAQKNPTAFYLCASSIGGQGYNQPQHFGDGTRLSIL.